Detailed here is one T cell receptor beta chain. Its target antigen remains unknown. Base-call qualities are not available, and no considerably larger clone is one nucleotide away. From the cysteine through the phenylalanine, the CDR3 covers 15 amino acids. The entry retains the CDR3 DNA only, 45 bases that are in frame from base 1. Relative to germline, V is missing 5 bases and J is missing 3 bases, with 7 bases of the junction outside any gene match. The germline V gene supplies CDR1 MGHRA and CDR2 YSYEKL. The CDR3 regions of human TCRbeta chains were analyzed by immunosequencing. Per the original workflow: Repertoire TCRs were matched against a reference library of SARS-CoV-2-specific TCRs generated with the MIRA antigen-specificity platform. Breadth was defined as the fraction of unique TCRs that were SARS-CoV-2-associated. Depth was defined as the fraction of total T cells that were SARS-CoV-2-associated. Using the MIRA data, each spike-specific TCR was mapped to the spike region that the TCR reacts to and placed in a CD4 or CD8 class. Log10-transformed breadth and depth values were compared by one-way ANOVA with Sidak's multiple comparisons tests. This is the immuneACCESS table as TCRdb keeps it, with only in-frame sequences that have V and J called. A part of the clones is gone; compared with another copy, unresolved V genes explain less than half, and the rest is unexplained. V and J calls and clone size come straight from that table; D and trimming were deduced from the DNA. Across this sample there are approximately 69,000 clones, with approximately 82% seen only once. The ten largest clones capture around a quarter of the sample.

The source of the sample is a study of T cell responses to AZD1222 COVID-19 vaccine listed by TCRdb under 2021. Study-level background: TCR sequencing covered 230 to 250 trial participants: approximately 200 given two doses of AZD1222 and about 26 given two doses of MenACWY control vaccine. Trial participants were enrolled by age into subgroups of 18-55, 56-69 and 70-plus years, and about 150, 27 and 61 TCR-sequenced participants, respectively, were included in these subgroups.

This sample's time point label indicates: about 28 days (+/-7) after the second vaccine dose. AZD1222 recipients with second doses at about 4 weeks or about 12 weeks were pooled, because spike-specific TCR depth and breadth did not differ between schedules. The vaccinee samples were drawn from two UK trials, COV001 and COV002, one of which was a single-blind randomized controlled phase 2/3 trial testing AZD1222 (ChAdOx1 nCoV-19) in healthy adults. For TCRbeta chain sequencing, PBMC samples from trial participants were taken at day 0 and at day 28 after the second dose. Findings and caveats that apply to the study as a whole: After two AZD1222 doses, both the breadth and the depth of spike-specific TCRs were significantly higher than at day 0 and than in MenACWY recipients. The whole spike protein was spanned by vaccine-associated CD4 TCRs, and dominant responses were seen in regions 160-218 and 743-854. In the small 56-69-year group, the increase in depth fell short of significance, most likely because of low power. Most participants were white British and females outnumbered males, and the authors suggested that clonal diversity may have been underestimated. Conclusions about previously exposed vaccinees are limited, since just 5 or 6 AZD1222 recipients were seropositive for SARS-CoV-2 at baseline. Because no samples from the day 14 peak response were available, repertoires could be characterized only after the peak T cell response. Reportedly, almost half of the unique spike-specific TCRs recognized epitopes lying outside the regions that are mutated in the B.1.351 and B.1.1.7 variants.

The rearranged chain carries TRBV4-1 and TRBJ1-5, with 7 central nucleotides matching TRBD1. This receptor was identified in an adult who received the AZD1222 COVID-19 vaccine. Specimen: peripheral blood, collected 28 days after the second AZD1222 dose. Read as DNA, the sequence is TGCGCCAGCAGCTCAACAGGGGATCCCAATCAGCCCCAGCATTTT. It is translated as CASSSTGDPNQPQHF.